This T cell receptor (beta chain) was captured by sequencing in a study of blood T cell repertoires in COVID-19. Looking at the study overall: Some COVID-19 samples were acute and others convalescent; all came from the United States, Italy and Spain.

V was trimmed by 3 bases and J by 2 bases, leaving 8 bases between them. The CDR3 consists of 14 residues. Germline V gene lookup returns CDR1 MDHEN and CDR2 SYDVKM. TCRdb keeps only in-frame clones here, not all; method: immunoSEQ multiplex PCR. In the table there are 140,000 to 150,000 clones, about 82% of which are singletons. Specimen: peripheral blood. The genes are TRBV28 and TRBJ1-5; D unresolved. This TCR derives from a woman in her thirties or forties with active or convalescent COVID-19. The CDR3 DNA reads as TGTGCCAGCAGTTTTAGTGCGGGCAATCAGCCCCAGCATTTT. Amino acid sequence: CASSFSAGNQPQHF. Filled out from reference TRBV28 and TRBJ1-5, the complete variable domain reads DVKVTQSSRYLVKRTGEKVFLECVQDMDHENMFWYRQDPGLGLRLIYFSYDVKMKEKGDIPEGYSVSREKKERFSLILESASTNQTSMYLCASSFSAGNQPQHFGDGTRLSIL.